The text below deals with one T cell receptor beta chain. This specimen comes from a study of T cell changes during pregnancy in multiple sclerosis. The assay was immunoSEQ multiplex PCR, and TCRdb's table has in-frame clones only and misses some. The sample records fewer than 95,000 clones, around 90% being singletons. Trimming removed 7 bases at V and 4 bases at J, with 11 bases between. CDR1 and CDR2 from the germline V gene are MNHNS and SASEGT. The CDR3 is made up of 13 amino acids. The rearrangement links TRBV6-1 to TRBJ2-1, with a weak D call TRBD1 (6 bases). The sequence came from a female donor in good health, enrolled as a control in a pregnancy study. The sample in question was peripheral blood, obtained in the first trimester of pregnancy. DNA for the CDR3: TGTGCCAGCACCGGACAGTATTACAATGAGCAGTTCTTC. It is translated as CASTGQYYNEQFF.